The present T cell receptor (beta chain) was sequenced within a study of shared clonotypes between healthy human individuals (dated by TCRdb to about 2020). About the study as a whole: A few men and two women, aged 18 to 49 years, made up the cohort. For each donor, three plates each were used for CD4 naive and CD4 memory, two plates were used for CD8 naive, and one plate was used for CD8 memory. Blood TCR repertoires of about 5 healthy adults were deeply sequenced to estimate repertoire size and the extent of clonotype sharing between individuals. Between about 0.8 and 9 billion PBMCs per donor were obtained by leukapheresis. To increase sequencing depth and limit assay-specific biases, TCR repertoire library preparation and sequencing were carried out by different laboratories using diverse techniques. Broader findings and caveats from the paper: Pairwise subsampling led to the expectation that sequencing depth would affect the degree of clonotype sharing among donors. Incomplete sequencing was indicated by rarefaction of sorted-subset datasets, despite the large sequencing depth. Sharing across a handful of donors was observed for about 5% of naive CD4, less than 4% of naive CD8, 2.3% of memory CD4, and about 0.4% of memory CD8 clonotypes. The small number of donors limited the genetic and exposure-history diversity represented. Sampling was restricted to blood, and TCR repertoires in tissue are likely to differ from TCR repertoires in blood. Naive subsets generally had larger estimated clonotype richness than memory subsets. Compared with non-shared clonotypes, the clonotypes found in all four sorted-subset donors had higher generation probabilities.

TCR CDR3 regions were amplified from genomic DNA by multiplex PCR using the deep immunoSEQ assay. Genomic DNA extracted from each cell subset was distributed evenly over all wells of several immunoSEQ 96-well plates, and each plate served as one replicate. For sorted subsets, roughly 200 ng of genomic DNA, equivalent to 30,000 or so T cell genomes, went into each replicate PCR. Purified libraries were quantified with a Qubit 3.0 fluorometer, sized on a Bioanalyzer 2100, and re-quantified with the KAPA Library Quantification kit. A separate single-read 150-cycle Illumina NextSeq 550 flow cell was used to sequence each immunoSEQ 96-well plate. The authors' pipeline ran thus. The immunoSEQ output contained only junctional sequences without quality scores, so filtering could not match that applied to full-length reads. To assign V/J genes and CDR3, sequences were annotated using PyIR, a Python wrapper for IgBLAST v1.9, with IMGT germline references. Reads were removed for weak V/J assignments (E-value above 1e-6), missing CDR3, stop codons, out-of-frame junctions, or ambiguous translated residues. V3J clonotypes were defined as sequences sharing an identical inferred V gene, J gene, and CDR3 amino acid sequence. The percentage overlap between two repertoires was calculated by dividing the number of shared unique clonotypes by the size of the smaller repertoire. Repertoire richness was assessed with RTK rarefaction, the Chao1 estimator, and Recon v2.1 estimates of unobserved clonotypes. OLGA was used to compute generation probabilities for all TCRbeta clonotypes that the gDNA method yielded from four donors. Here the immuneACCESS table is served through TCRdb, limited to in-frame sequences with V and J called. Missing clones are a known gap in these copies; in checked studies unresolved V genes cover under half, and the rest lacks a known reason. D and trimming were read from the DNA, whereas the V and J calls and clone size are those reported in that table. This sample has under 2.5 million clones in its table, and around 93% of those were observed once. The ten largest clones capture 0.37% of the sample.

Looking up the germline V gene (reference sequence) yields CDR1 LNHDA and CDR2 SQIVND. V is clipped by 5 bases and J by 5 bases, and the sequence between their germline boundaries is 13 bases long. The CDR3, cysteine through phenylalanine, is 14 amino acids long. The entry retains the CDR3 DNA only, 42 bases that are in frame from base 1. Donors were healthy HIV-negative adults with no recently reported acute infections or vaccinations. Every donor was a Caucasian adult living in Nashville, Tennessee, USA. CD4+ T cells were enriched by magnetic negative selection, after which naive cells were positively selected on CD45RA and the negative fraction was taken as the memory subset. Blood was collected by leukapheresis, and PBMCs were isolated by Ficoll-Histopaque density gradient centrifugation and then cryopreserved in liquid nitrogen vapor phase. Purity and quantity of every magnetically sorted T cell population were checked by analytical flow cytometry. Genomic DNA was isolated from each sorted fraction and quantified by UV absorbance on a Nanodrop 2000c.

As for this clone: It lacks a known antigen. No base quality information exists; no much larger clone differs at one position.

Sequencing was carried out using naive CD4+ T cells from PBMCs. In the paper's terms, the cell subset or site label means: CD45RA+ positively selected. The clonotype originates from a man aged 18-30 years in good health. Some clones in this sample may be carry-over from other donors' samples. Rearrangement joined TRBV19 to TRBJ2-1; the D segment could be TRBD2, given 5 matching bases. CDR3 region: CASSSRGADNEQFF. Here is the DNA: TGTGCCAGTAGTTCCCGGGGAGCGGACAATGAGCAGTTCTTC. With the rest looked up from the reference TRBV19 and TRBJ2-1 genes rather than sequenced, the full variable domain is DGGITQSPKYLFRKEGQNVTLSCEQNLNHDAMYWYRQDPGQGLRLIYYSQIVNDFQKGDIAEGYSVSREKKESFPLTVTSAQKNPTAFYLCASSSRGADNEQFFGPGTRLTVL.